This TCR beta chain stems from a study of cytomegalovirus exposure and HLA in healthy donors. Regarding the study as a whole: Donor immune exposure was known only as CMV serostatus.

Vbeta (60) and Jbeta (13) primers were used in the PCR. Assay: immunoSEQ multiplex PCR; the TCRdb copy retains only in-frame clones and omits some. The data contain over 85,000 clones, more than 70% of them singletons. Notes on this clone: Its target is unknown.

The CDR3 is 13 amino acids. Trimming removed 4 bases from V and 1 base from J, with 7 bases in between. In germline, CDR1 is LNHDA, CDR2 SQIVND (reference sequence). Sequences were obtained from PBMCs. This clonotype was obtained from a woman aged 55-70 years in good health and CMV-seropositive. The chain links TRBV19 to TRBJ1-1; D is undetermined. DNA of the CDR3: TGTGCCAGTAGTACACAGAGGAACACTGAAGCTTTCTTT. It codes for CASSTQRNTEAFF.